This T cell receptor (beta chain) came from a study of cytomegalovirus exposure and HLA in healthy donors. Notes on the study in general: A later analysis reportedly found that, within productive TCRs, an Asian-associated ancestry cluster had fewer N-insertions than the mean observed across the approximately 690 donors.

There are 14 residues in the CDR3. The J segment lost 2 bases and the V segment lost 8 bases, leaving 7 bases of the junction unmatched. The germline gives CDR1 KGHSH, CDR2 LQKENI. About this clone: Its antigen remains unidentified.

PCR was performed using 60 Vbeta and 13 Jbeta primers. TCRdb's copy holds only in-frame clones and misses some; the assay was immunoSEQ multiplex PCR. The sample holds around 110,000 clones; roughly 68% are singletons and the top ten take about 2.2%. V usage is TRBV18 and J usage is TRBJ2-7; TRBD1 matches 9 bases. The receptor's source is a woman aged 25 to 39 in good health and CMV-seronegative. The sequencing sample was made of PBMCs. CDR3 region: CASQDGTGTYEQYF. CDR3 coding DNA: TGTGCCAGCCAGGATGGGACAGGGACCTACGAGCAGTACTTC.